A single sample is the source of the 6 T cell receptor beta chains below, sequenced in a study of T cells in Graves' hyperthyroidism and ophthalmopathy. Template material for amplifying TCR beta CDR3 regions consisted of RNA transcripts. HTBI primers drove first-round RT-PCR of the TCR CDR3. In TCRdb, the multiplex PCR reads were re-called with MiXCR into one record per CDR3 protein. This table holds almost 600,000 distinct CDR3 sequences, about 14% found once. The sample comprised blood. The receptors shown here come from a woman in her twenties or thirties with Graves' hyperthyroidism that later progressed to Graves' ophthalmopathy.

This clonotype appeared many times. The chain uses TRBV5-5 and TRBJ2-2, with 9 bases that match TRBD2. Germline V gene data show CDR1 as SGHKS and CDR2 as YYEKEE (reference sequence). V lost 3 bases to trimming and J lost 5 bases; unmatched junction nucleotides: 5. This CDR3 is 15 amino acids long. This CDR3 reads CASSSLAGATGELFF. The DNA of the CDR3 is TGTGCCAGCAGCTCCTTAGCGGGAGCGACCGGGGAGCTGTTTTTT. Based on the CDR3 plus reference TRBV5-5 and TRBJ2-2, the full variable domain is DAGVTQSPTHLIKTRGQQVTLRCSPISGHKSVSWYQQVLGQGPQFIFQYYEKEERGRGNFPDRFSARQFPNYSSELNVNALLLGDSALYLCASSSLAGATGELFFGEGSRLTVL.

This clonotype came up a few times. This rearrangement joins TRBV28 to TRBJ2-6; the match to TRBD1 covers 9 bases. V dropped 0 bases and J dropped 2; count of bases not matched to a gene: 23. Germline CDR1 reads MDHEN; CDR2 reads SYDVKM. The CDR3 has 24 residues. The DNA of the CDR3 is TGTGCCAGCAGTTTATGGTTCATCCGACCGGGACAGGGAGACTTCGGCGCTGGGGCCAACGTCCTGACTTTC. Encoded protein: CASSLWFIRPGQGDFGAGANVLTF.

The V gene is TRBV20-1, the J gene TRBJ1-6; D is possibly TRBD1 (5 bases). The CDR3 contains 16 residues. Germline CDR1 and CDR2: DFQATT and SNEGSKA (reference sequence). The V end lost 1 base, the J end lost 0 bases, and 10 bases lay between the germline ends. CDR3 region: CSARGGGGSYNSPLHF. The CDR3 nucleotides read TGCAGTGCTAGAGGGGGGGGAGGCTCCTATAATTCACCCCTCCACTTT.

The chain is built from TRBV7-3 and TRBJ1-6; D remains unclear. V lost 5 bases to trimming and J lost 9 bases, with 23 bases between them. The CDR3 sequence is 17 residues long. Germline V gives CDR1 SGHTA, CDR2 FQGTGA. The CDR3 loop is CASSLKFGAEAGSPLHF. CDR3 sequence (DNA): TGTGCCAGCAGCCTCAAATTCGGAGCCGAAGCGGGTTCACCCCTCCACTTT. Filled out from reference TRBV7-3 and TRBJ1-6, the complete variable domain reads GAGVSQTPSNKVTEKGKYVELRCDPISGHTALYWYRQSLGQGPEFLIYFQGTGAADDSGLPNDRFFAVRPEGSVSTLKIQRTERGDSAVYLCASSLKFGAEAGSPLHFGNGTRLTVT.

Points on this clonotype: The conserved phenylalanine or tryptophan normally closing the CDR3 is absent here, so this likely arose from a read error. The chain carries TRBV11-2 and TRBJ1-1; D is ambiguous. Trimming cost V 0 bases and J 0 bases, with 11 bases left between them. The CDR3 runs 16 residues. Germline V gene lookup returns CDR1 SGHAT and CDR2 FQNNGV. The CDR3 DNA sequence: TGTGCCAGCAGCTTAGACACCCCTGGAATGAACACTGAAGCTTTCGTT. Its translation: CASSLDTPGMNTEAFV.

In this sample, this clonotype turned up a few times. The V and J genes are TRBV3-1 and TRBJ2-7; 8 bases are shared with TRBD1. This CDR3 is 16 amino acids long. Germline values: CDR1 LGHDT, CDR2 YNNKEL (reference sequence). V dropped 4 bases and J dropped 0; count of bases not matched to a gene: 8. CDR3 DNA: TGTGCCAGCAGCCCAGAACGGACAGGGTACTCCTACGAGCAGTACTTC. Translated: CASSPERTGYSYEQYF.